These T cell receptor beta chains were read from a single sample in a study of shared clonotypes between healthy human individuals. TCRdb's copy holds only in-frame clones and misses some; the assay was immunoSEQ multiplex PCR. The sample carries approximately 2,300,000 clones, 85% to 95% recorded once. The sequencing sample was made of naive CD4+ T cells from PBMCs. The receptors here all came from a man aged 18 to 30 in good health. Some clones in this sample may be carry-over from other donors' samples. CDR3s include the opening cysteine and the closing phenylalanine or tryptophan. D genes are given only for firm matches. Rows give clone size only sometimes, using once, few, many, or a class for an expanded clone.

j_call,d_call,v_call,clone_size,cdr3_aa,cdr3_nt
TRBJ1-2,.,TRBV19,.,CASTPLAGIAYGYTF,TGTGCCAGTACTCCCCTCGCCGGGATCGCCTATGGCTACACCTTC
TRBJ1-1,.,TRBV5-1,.,CASSLPQGGSTFF,TGCGCCAGCAGCTTACCACAGGGCGGTTCGACTTTCTTT
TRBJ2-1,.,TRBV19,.,CASSIGDFYNEQFF,TGTGCCAGTAGTATAGGGGACTTCTACAATGAGCAGTTCTTC
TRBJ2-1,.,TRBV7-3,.,CASSLGAAGVEQFF,TGTGCCAGCAGCTTAGGCGCGGCAGGGGTTGAGCAGTTCTTC
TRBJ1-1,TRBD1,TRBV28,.,CASSPPGQGAFNIAFF,TGTGCCAGCAGTCCCCCAGGACAGGGGGCTTTCAATATTGCTTTCTTT
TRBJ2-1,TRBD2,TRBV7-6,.,CASSREGLAGYNEQFF,TGTGCCAGCAGCCGTGAGGGACTAGCGGGCTACAATGAGCAGTTCTTC
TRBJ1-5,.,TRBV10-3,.,CATKTGIHQPQHF,TGTGCCACAAAGACAGGAATACATCAGCCCCAGCATTTT
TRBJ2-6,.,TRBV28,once,CASSGDLSGANVLTF,TGTGCCAGCAGTGGGGATCTTTCTGGGGCCAACGTCCTGACTTTC
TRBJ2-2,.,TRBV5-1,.,CASSPRQGDTGELFF,TGCGCCAGCAGTCCCAGACAAGGCGACACCGGGGAGCTGTTTTTT
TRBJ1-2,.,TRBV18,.,CASSPPEAGLYGYTF,TGTGCCAGCTCACCCCCCGAGGCAGGACTCTATGGCTACACCTTC
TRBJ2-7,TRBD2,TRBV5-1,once,CASSPLAGGPSYEQYF,TGCGCCAGCAGCCCCCTAGCGGGAGGGCCCTCCTACGAGCAGTACTTC
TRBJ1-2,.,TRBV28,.,CASSLSLPGGYTF,TGTGCCAGCAGTTTGTCTCTCCCGGGCGGCTACACCTTC
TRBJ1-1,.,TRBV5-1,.,CASSLTGTGVEAFF,TGCGCCAGCAGCTTGACTGGGACCGGGGTTGAAGCTTTCTTT
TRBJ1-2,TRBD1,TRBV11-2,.,CASSSITGAHNGYTF,TGTGCCAGCAGCTCAATTACAGGGGCCCACAATGGCTACACCTTC
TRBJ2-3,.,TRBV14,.,CASSQDNGGITDTQYF,TGTGCCAGCAGCCAAGACAACGGCGGTATCACAGATACGCAGTATTTT
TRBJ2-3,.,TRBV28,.,CASTTGGRGLTDTQYF,TGTGCCAGCACCACCGGGGGGCGGGGGTTAACGGATACGCAGTATTTT
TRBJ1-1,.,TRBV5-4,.,CASSSLTPGAVGTEAFF,TGTGCCAGCAGCTCCCTTACCCCAGGGGCGGTAGGGACTGAAGCTTTCTTT
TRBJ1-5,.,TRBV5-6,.,CASSAGTNSNQPQHF,TGTGCCAGCAGCGCAGGGACCAATAGCAATCAGCCCCAGCATTTT
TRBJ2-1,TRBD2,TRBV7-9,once,CASSLRSGRASEQFF,TGTGCCAGCAGCTTAAGAAGCGGGAGGGCCAGTGAGCAGTTCTTC
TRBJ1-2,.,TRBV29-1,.,CSALETNYGYTF,TGCAGCGCCCTCGAGACTAACTATGGCTACACCTTC
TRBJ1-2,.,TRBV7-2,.,CASSHYNEGYGYTF,TGTGCCAGCAGCCATTATAATGAGGGCTATGGCTACACCTTC
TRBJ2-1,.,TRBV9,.,CASSPYHGGDEQFF,TGTGCCAGCAGCCCATACCATGGTGGGGATGAGCAGTTCTTC
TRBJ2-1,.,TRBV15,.,CATSRDAESNEQFF,TGTGCCACCAGCAGAGATGCTGAAAGCAATGAGCAGTTCTTC
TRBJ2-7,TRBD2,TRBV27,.,CASSRAGATTRYEQYF,TGTGCCAGCAGTAGAGCGGGAGCAACCACCCGCTACGAGCAGTACTTC
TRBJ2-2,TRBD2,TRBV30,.,CAWSKDQREYGTGELFF,TGTGCCTGGAGTAAAGACCAGCGGGAGTATGGCACCGGGGAGCTGTTTTTT
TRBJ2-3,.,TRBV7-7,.,CASSPGGSRDTQYF,TGTGCCAGCAGCCCCGGAGGCTCCAGAGATACGCAGTATTTT
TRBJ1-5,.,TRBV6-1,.,CASSEYSMGQPQHF,TGTGCCAGCAGTGAATATTCAATGGGTCAGCCCCAGCATTTT
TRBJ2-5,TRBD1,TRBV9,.,CASSAGQGRGETQYF,TGTGCCAGCAGCGCGGGACAGGGGCGGGGGGAGACCCAGTACTTC
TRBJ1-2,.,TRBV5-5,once,CASSSTTAAWDTF,TGTGCCAGCAGCAGCACGACGGCCGCCTGGGACACCTTC
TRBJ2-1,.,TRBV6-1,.,CASSEAGRKQYNEQFF,TGTGCCAGCAGTGAAGCGGGGCGGAAACAGTACAATGAGCAGTTCTTC
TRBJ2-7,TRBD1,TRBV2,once,CASRGQGVYEQYF,TGTGCCAGCAGGGGACAGGGGGTATACGAGCAGTACTTC
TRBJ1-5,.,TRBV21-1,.,CASSKGGRAPEWPQHF,TGTGCCAGCAGCAAAGGAGGCAGGGCCCCTGAGTGGCCCCAGCATTTT
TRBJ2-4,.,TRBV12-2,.,CASRWGALLVAHAGKYIQYF,TGTGCAAGTCGCTGGGGCGCCCTGCTAGTGGCCCACGCGGGAAAATACATTCAGTACTTC
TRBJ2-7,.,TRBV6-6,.,CASSYIPGVEQYF,TGTGCCAGCAGTTACATACCCGGGGTCGAGCAGTACTTC
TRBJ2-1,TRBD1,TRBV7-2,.,CASSLAGDRGHNEQFF,TGTGCCAGCAGCTTAGCTGGTGACAGGGGACACAATGAGCAGTTCTTC
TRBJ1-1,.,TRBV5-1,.,CASSRGPGVNTEAFF,TGCGCCAGCAGTAGGGGCCCGGGGGTAAACACTGAAGCTTTCTTT
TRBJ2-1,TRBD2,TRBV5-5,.,CASSSLREGLGRQFF,TGTGCCAGCAGCTCTTTGCGGGAGGGCCTAGGACGACAGTTCTTC
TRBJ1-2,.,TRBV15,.,CATSSPDGGRGYTF,TGTGCCACCAGCAGCCCCGACGGGGGACGGGGCTACACCTTC
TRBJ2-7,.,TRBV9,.,CASSPSGARGREQYF,TGTGCCAGCAGCCCTAGCGGAGCGAGGGGGCGCGAGCAGTACTTC
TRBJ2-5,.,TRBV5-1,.,CASSLGTVGQETQYF,TGCGCCAGCAGCTTGGGGACGGTTGGGCAAGAGACCCAGTACTTC
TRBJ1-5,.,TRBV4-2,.,CASSQEWGNQPQHF,TGTGCCAGCAGCCAAGAATGGGGCAATCAGCCCCAGCATTTT
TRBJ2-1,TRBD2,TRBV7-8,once,CASSLALLAGSGPTNEQFF,TGTGCCAGCAGCTTAGCATTGTTAGCGGGGAGTGGGCCGACGAATGAGCAGTTCTTC